A selection of T cell receptor beta chains follows, all from one sample in a study of vaccination effects on CD4 cells after COVID-19. Assay used: immunoSEQ multiplex PCR; TCRdb lists only in-frame clones, some missing. Of 25,000 to 40,000 clones in the sample, roughly 82% were seen once. These receptors' targets are unknown. The sample here was CD4+ T cells from PBMCs cultured with HCoV-NL63 spike peptides, taken after COVID-19 vaccination. The origin of the receptors is a human donor who received a COVID-19 vaccine. Some clones in this sample may be carry-over from other donors' samples. Both conserved end residues are trimmed from each CDR3.

v_gene	j_gene	CDR3aa
TRBV5-1	TRBJ2-5	ASRLGTGGLQETQY
TRBV10-3	TRBJ1-2	AISEATANYGYT
TRBV12-5	TRBJ1-4	ASGLVADGRGPGKLF
TRBV7-2	TRBJ1-2	ASSSGGTGGYGYT
TRBV4-1	TRBJ1-5	ASSQENGNQPQH
TRBV24-1	TRBJ1-4	ATSDSGGGGTNEKLF
TRBV3-1/TRBV3-2	TRBJ2-4	ASSHSGGAKNIQY
TRBV18	TRBJ1-1	ASSLMAPQGNTEAF
TRBV24-1	TRBJ2-3	ATSDYDITDTQY
TRBV18	TRBJ1-2	ASSPSPTDNYGYT
TRBV15	TRBJ2-3	ATSRPGQGTDTQY
TRBV19	TRBJ2-3	ASSRGSYTDTQY
TRBV3-1/TRBV3-2	TRBJ2-1	ASSPRTGLTRGHYEQF
TRBV19	TRBJ1-2	ASSIGVGNYGYT
TRBV5-1	TRBJ1-2	ASSPNRGGGGYT
TRBV24-1	TRBJ1-1	ATSAVGNTEAF
TRBV2	TRBJ1-1	ASSVRQGGGSTEAF
TRBV28	TRBJ1-5	ASRLLTGGQPQH
TRBV3-1/TRBV3-2	TRBJ2-2	ASSQTSGQGAHTGELF
TRBV5-1	TRBJ2-2	ASSFGGPNTGELF
TRBV15	TRBJ1-2	ATSGPDRDREDYGYT
TRBV9	TRBJ1-2	ASSVQIPGANYGYT
TRBV4-3	TRBJ2-3	ASSQELAASGGSVYTQY
TRBV10-1	TRBJ1-2	ASSESTVYGYT
TRBV5-1	TRBJ2-5	ASTRTGGFPLETQY
TRBV7-3	TRBJ2-3	ASTPTPPDTQY
TRBV27	TRBJ2-1	ASSPQGSGSYNEQF
TRBV28	TRBJ2-3	ASSLGGTDTQY
TRBV7-8	TRBJ2-1	ASSLVEGYTNEQF
TRBV3-1/TRBV3-2	TRBJ1-6	ASSPGQETPLH
TRBV3-1/TRBV3-2	TRBJ1-5	ASSLRRGQGDNQPQH
TRBV10-3	TRBJ1-2	AIREGTRANYGYT
TRBV6-1	TRBJ1-1	ASSERDSNTEAF
TRBV30	TRBJ1-1	AWSRTVNTEAF
TRBV6-5	TRBJ2-5	ASAFRGRETQY
TRBV7-3	TRBJ2-2	ASSFGGGELF
TRBV3-1/TRBV3-2	TRBJ2-5	ASSPGLAGAGGETQY
TRBV7-2	TRBJ1-5	ASSPQAISNQPQH